Presented here are 20 T cell receptor beta chains from one specimen sequenced in a study of cytomegalovirus exposure and HLA in healthy donors. Vbeta (60) and Jbeta (13) primers were used in the PCR. Repertoires were generated with immunoSEQ multiplex PCR, while TCRdb's copy carries only in-frame clones and drops some. Here the sample spans under 200,000 clones, around 77% being singletons. Sequenced input: PBMCs. These receptor sequences come from a man aged 55 to 70 in good health and CMV-seronegative.

V is TRBV27 and J is TRBJ2-5, with TRBD2 identical over 11 bases. Germline V CDR1 and CDR2: MNHEY, SMNVEV (reference sequence). Trimming removed 6 bases from V and 6 bases from J; junction bases left unmatched: 6. This CDR3 contains 14 residues. DNA for the CDR3: TGTGCCAGCAGCTTTAGCGGGGGGGCACAGACCCAGTACTTC. Protein product: CASSFSGGAQTQYF.

The chain combines TRBV5-1 with TRBJ2-3, with 8 bases lining up with TRBD1. The V gene's germline CDR1 is SGHRS and CDR2 YFSETQ. V lost 4 bases, J lost 1 base, and 2 bases stayed unmatched. The CDR3 runs 14 residues. The CDR3 here is CASSQGAGTDTQYF. The CDR3 DNA follows: TGCGCCAGCAGCCAGGGGGCAGGCACAGATACGCAGTATTTT. Variable domain in full (rest from reference TRBV5-1 and TRBJ2-3): KAGVTQTPRYLIKTRGQQVTLSCSPISGHRSVSWYQQTPGQGLQFLFEYFSETQRNKGNFPGRFSGRQFSNSRSEMNVSTLELGDSALYLCASSQGAGTDTQYFGPGTRLTVL.

The chain recombines TRBV10-3 with TRBJ1-2, with a possible D match to TRBD1 (5 bases). CDR3 size: 16 residues. Germline CDR1 is ENHRY and CDR2 is SYGVKD. The V and J ends lost 0 bases and 0 bases respectively, with 11 bases between them. DNA of the CDR3: TGTGCCATCAGTGAGTCTCGTGACAGCGCTAACTATGGCTACACCTTC. The encoded protein is CAISESRDSANYGYTF.

V and J are TRBV19 and TRBJ2-7; 10 bases are shared with TRBD1. The junction had 16 bases not matched to a gene; V was cut back by 5 bases and J by 3 bases. The CDR3 extends over 18 amino acids. CDR1 is LNHDA and CDR2 is SQIVND in the germline V gene (reference sequence). CDR3 DNA sequence: TGTGCCAGTAGTTCCCAGCCGGGACAGGGGTCAGTTCACTACGAGCAGTACTTC. Its protein is CASSSQPGQGSVHYEQYF.

About this clone: At one end, the junction sequence differs from germline, possibly due to a read error. The chain couples TRBV27 to TRBJ1-5; tentatively, D is TRBD1 (5 bases). From germline, CDR1 is MNHEY and CDR2 SMNVEV (reference sequence). The CDR3 totals 14 residues. The CDR3 reads CASSPTGSNQPQNF. The CDR3 region has the DNA TGTGCCAGCAGTCCAACAGGATCCAATCAGCCCCAGAATTTT.

A remark on this clone: Additional DNA sequences in this sample encode the identical CDR3. The chain recombines TRBV18 with TRBJ1-1; TRBD1 might be the D (5 bases). CDR3 length: 13 amino acids. Trimming pared 3 bases from V and 1 base from J, leaving 6 bases between. Looked up from germline, CDR1 is KGHSH and CDR2 is LQKENI. CDR3 sequence reads: CASSPTGNTEAFF. The CDR3, as DNA: TGTGCCAGCTCACCTACAGGGAACACTGAAGCTTTCTTT.

This chain links TRBV19 with TRBJ1-2, with 7 bases identical to TRBD1. Germline V gives CDR1 LNHDA, CDR2 SQIVND (reference sequence). CDR3 length: 16 residues. The ends lost 5 bases at V and 0 bases at J; junction bases unmatched: 9. CDR3 DNA sequence: TGTGCCAGTAGTTTACTACCCGGGACAGCTAACTATGGCTACACCTTC. Residues: CASSLLPGTANYGYTF. The variable domain in full, completed from reference TRBV19 and TRBJ1-2, reads DGGITQSPKYLFRKEGQNVTLSCEQNLNHDAMYWYRQDPGQGLRLIYYSQIVNDFQKGDIAEGYSVSREKKESFPLTVTSAQKNPTAFYLCASSLLPGTANYGYTFGSGTRLTVV.

This chain links TRBV5-1 with TRBJ1-2; D is ambiguous. Trimming shortened V by 0 bases and J by 2 bases, and 17 bases separated the two germline ends. The CDR3 covers 17 residues. The germline CDR1 and CDR2 sequences are SGHRS and YFSETQ. CDR3: CASSLGGSRSQNYGYTF. The CDR3, as DNA: TGCGCCAGCAGCTTGGGTGGGAGCCGTAGCCAAAACTATGGCTACACCTTC. Filled out from reference TRBV5-1 and TRBJ1-2, the complete variable domain reads KAGVTQTPRYLIKTRGQQVTLSCSPISGHRSVSWYQQTPGQGLQFLFEYFSETQRNKGNFPGRFSGRQFSNSRSEMNVSTLELGDSALYLCASSLGGSRSQNYGYTFGSGTRLTVV.

This clone was picked up one time. The chain uses TRBV27 and TRBJ2-1; D not resolved. Per germline, CDR1 MNHEY and CDR2 SMNVEV (reference sequence). V was cut by 5 bases and J by 6 bases, with 11 bases left in between. The CDR3 has 13 residues. The CDR3 coding sequence is TGTGCCAGCAGTCCCCCCCCGTTCAATGAGCAGTTCTTC. Translating gives CASSPPPFNEQFF.

The chain links TRBV7-9 to TRBJ1-2, with 7 bases matching TRBD1. V lost 5 bases to trimming and J lost 8 bases; unmatched junction nucleotides: 11. This CDR3 has 14 residues. CDR1 and CDR2 (germline): SEHNR, FQNEAQ (reference sequence). The CDR3 nucleotides are TGTGCCAGCAGCGCCCAACAGGGGAACGGCGGCTACACCTTC. Amino acids: CASSAQQGNGGYTF.

The rearrangement links TRBV4-1 to TRBJ2-1; possibly TRBD1 for D (5 bases). V was trimmed by 2 bases and J by 6 bases, leaving 11 bases between them. CDR3 size: 14 residues. Germline lookup yields CDR1 MGHRA and CDR2 YSYEKL. CDR3: CASSQRNRGNEQFF. The DNA for the CDR3 is TGCGCCAGCAGCCAACGCAATAGGGGCAATGAGCAGTTCTTC.

The chain's CDR3 is CATSREGGRGNEQFF. CDR3 bases: TGTGCCACCAGCAGAGAGGGGGGGCGGGGCAATGAGCAGTTCTTC. V usage is TRBV15 and J usage is TRBJ2-1, with a tentative D call TRBD2 (7 bases). V was pared by 0 bases and J by 6 bases, with 12 bases between. Germline V CDR1 and CDR2: LNHNV, YYDKDF (reference sequence). The CDR3 spans 15 residues.

This chain connects TRBV11-2 to TRBJ2-1, with 8 bases fitting TRBD2. V lost 6 bases and J lost 0; bases outside the gene matches: 10. CDR3 length: 17 amino acids. CDR1 is SGHAT and CDR2 is FQNNGV in the germline V gene. The CDR3 nucleotides are TGTGCCAGCAGTCCAGGGTGGCGGGGGGCCTCCTACAATGAGCAGTTCTTC. Protein: CASSPGWRGASYNEQFF.

There are a few counts of this clone. The chain recombines TRBV5-1 with TRBJ2-3, with a possible D match to TRBD1 (6 bases). Trimming shortened V by 4 bases and J by 0 bases, and 12 bases separated the two germline ends. CDR1 is SGHRS, CDR2 YFSETQ, per germline. This CDR3 region has 15 residues. CDR3 region: CASSLTGLSTDTQYF. CDR3 in DNA: TGCGCCAGCAGCCTGACAGGATTAAGCACAGATACGCAGTATTTT.

CDR3 loop: CASSLEGGNTEAFF. The CDR3, as DNA: TGTGCCAGCAGCTTAGAGGGGGGGAACACTGAAGCTTTCTTT. The V gene is TRBV11-3, the J gene TRBJ1-1, with D possibly being TRBD1 (5 bases). V lost 0 bases and J lost 1, with 6 bases in between. Germline assignment: CDR1 SGHNT and CDR2 YENEEA. The CDR3 is 14 amino acids.

This sequence joins TRBV7-8 and TRBJ2-5; TRBD1 is a possible D gene (5 bases). CDR1 and CDR2 (germline): SGHVS, FQNEAQ. The CDR3 runs 13 residues. V was cut by 1 base and J by 2 bases, with 5 bases left in between. CDR3 residues: CASSLGQQETQYF. CDR3 coding DNA: TGTGCCAGCAGCTTAGGACAGCAAGAGACCCAGTACTTC.

This sequence joins TRBV5-1 and TRBJ1-3, with 10 nucleotides matching TRBD1. V gave up 4 bases and J gave up 3 bases; unmatched junction bases: 10. Germline V lookup: CDR1 SGHRS, CDR2 YFSETQ. CDR3 length equals 17 residues. The CDR3 loop reads CASSRSGTGDFGNTIYF. Written as DNA, the CDR3 is TGCGCCAGCAGCAGATCCGGGACAGGGGACTTTGGAAACACCATATATTTT.

The J gene is TRBJ2-5, the V gene TRBV28; D not resolved. Germline values: CDR1 MDHEN, CDR2 SYDVKM. This CDR3 spans 12 amino acids. V was clipped by 5 bases and J by 9 bases, with 13 bases between them. The CDR3 is CASSPSGAPQYF. The CDR3 DNA is TGTGCCAGCAGTCCCTCCGGTGCCCCCCAGTACTTC.

The chain carries TRBV7-9 and TRBJ2-1; TRBD1 matches 8 bases. Trimming at V came to 2 bases and at J to 0 bases, leaving 9 bases not matched to a gene. The CDR3 loop spans 18 amino acids. In germline, CDR1 is SEHNR, CDR2 FQNEAQ (reference sequence). In nucleotides, the CDR3 is TGTGCCAGCAGCTTATTACCCCTCGACAGGGGCTCCTACAATGAGCAGTTCTTC. Translating it yields CASSLLPLDRGSYNEQFF.

The V gene is TRBV6-1, the J gene TRBJ2-7; 7 bases fit TRBD1. The CDR3 is 15 residues long. Trimming at V came to 4 bases and at J to 3 bases, leaving 9 bases not matched to a gene. Germline V gives CDR1 MNHNS, CDR2 SASEGT. The CDR3 sequence is CASSATGERFYEQYF. CDR3 DNA: TGTGCCAGCAGTGCAACAGGGGAAAGGTTCTACGAGCAGTACTTC.